One sample yielded the 22 T cell receptor beta chains listed below, sequenced in a study of blood T cell repertoires in COVID-19. The assay was immunoSEQ multiplex PCR, and TCRdb's table has in-frame clones only and misses some. This sample has a few hundred thousand clones, with about 90% found just once. Sequenced material: PBMCs or T cells enriched from blood (not recorded which). All receptors derive from a woman aged 25 to 39 who had recovered from COVID-19.

The chain links TRBV7-2 to TRBJ2-7, with D perhaps matching TRBD1 (6 bases). Between the trimmed V and J ends, which lost 2 bases and 0 bases, there was a span of 17 bases. The CDR3 is made up of 17 amino acids. Germline lookup yields CDR1 SGHTA and CDR2 FQGNSA. In DNA, the CDR3 is TGTGCCAGCAGCTTATTAGGGGGACGGATAAGCTCCTACGAGCAGTACTTC. Its protein is CASSLLGGRISSYEQYF.

The V call is TRBV13, the J call TRBJ2-7; tentatively, D is TRBD2 (5 bases). V dropped 3 bases and J dropped 6 bases, with 15 bases sitting between them. Looked up from germline, CDR1 is PRHDT and CDR2 is FYEKMQ (reference sequence). The CDR3 spans 14 residues. CDR3 sequence reads: CASSFGRTGIEQYF. The CDR3 DNA sequence: TGTGCCAGCAGCTTCGGACGGACGGGGATCGAGCAGTACTTC.

The chain is built from TRBV11-2 and TRBJ2-1; TRBD2 might be the D (6 bases). The V end lost 5 bases, the J end lost 2 bases, and 10 bases lay between the germline ends. This CDR3 region has 14 residues. CDR1 SGHAT and CDR2 FQNNGV come from the germline V gene. The CDR3 spells CASSLSGTYNEQFF. CDR3 nucleotides: TGTGCCAGCAGCCTTAGCGGTACCTACAATGAGCAGTTCTTC.

The count of this clone is one. V gene TRBV9 combines with J gene TRBJ2-1; D is unclear. The V end was cut by 3 bases, the J end by 0 bases, with 7 bases between. Germline CDR1 and CDR2: SGDLS and YYNGEE. This CDR3 spans 14 amino acids. The CDR3 region has the DNA TGTGCCAGCAGCGACAGTGGCTCCTACAATGAGCAGTTCTTC. It is translated as CASSDSGSYNEQFF.

V and J are TRBV7-9 and TRBJ2-5; TRBD1 aligns across 8 bases. This CDR3 spans 15 amino acids. Germline loops: CDR1 SEHNR, CDR2 FQNEAQ (reference sequence). Germline trimming cut 3 bases from V and 4 bases from J; bases unmatched to any gene: 7. The CDR3 loop is CASSFGTGQGETQYF. For the CDR3, the DNA is TGTGCCAGCAGCTTCGGGACAGGTCAGGGAGAGACCCAGTACTTC.

CDR3 residues: CASSYRGEYHEQYF. DNA for the CDR3: TGTGCCAGCAGTTACAGGGGCGAATATCACGAGCAGTACTTC. V gene TRBV6-5 combines with J gene TRBJ2-7, with D possibly matching TRBD1 (5 bases). The CDR3 spans 14 residues. Germline V lookup: CDR1 MNHEY, CDR2 SVGAGI. With 2 bases removed from V and 5 bases from J, the gap between germline ends came to 13 bases.

This sequence joins TRBV7-2 and TRBJ2-7, with TRBD2 matching 11 bases. The CDR3 totals 19 residues. Germline V lookup: CDR1 SGHTA, CDR2 FQGNSA. The junction had 14 bases not matched to a gene; V was cut back by 0 bases and J by 4 bases. CDR3 coding DNA: TGTGCCAGCAGCTTAGCGCGCGAACTAGCGGGAGCGGGCGTATACGAGCAGTACTTC. It specifies CASSLARELAGAGVYEQYF.

The genes are TRBV19 and TRBJ2-7; possibly TRBD1 for D (5 bases). The V end lost 5 bases, the J end lost 0 bases, and 11 bases lay between the germline ends. Germline V gene data show CDR1 as LNHDA and CDR2 as SQIVND (reference sequence). The CDR3 covers 14 residues. This chain's CDR3 is CASSVQGISYEQYF. CDR3 nucleotide sequence: TGTGCCAGTAGTGTCCAGGGTATCTCCTACGAGCAGTACTTC.

The V and J genes are TRBV4-1 and TRBJ2-7; maybe TRBD1 (8 bases). The V gene lost 4 bases and the J gene lost 2 bases, with 15 bases spanning the gap. Per germline, CDR1 MGHRA and CDR2 YSYEKL. This CDR3 is 15 amino acids long. DNA for the CDR3: TGCGCCAGCAGCCTCCGGACAGGGACTACCTACGAGCAGTACTTC. Protein: CASSLRTGTTYEQYF.

The chain employs TRBV11-3 and TRBJ2-7, with D possibly matching TRBD1 (6 bases). V lost 4 bases and J 6 bases, leaving 16 bases between the germline ends. The CDR3 sequence is 14 residues long. Looked up from germline, CDR1 is SGHNT and CDR2 is YENEEA. Here the CDR3 DNA reads TGTGCCAGCAGCTCCATACAGGGTTCGAGCGAGCAGTACTTC. Translation: CASSSIQGSSEQYF.

The gene calls are TRBV27 and TRBJ2-7, with 10 bases identical to TRBD2. The germline V gene encodes CDR1 MNHEY and CDR2 SMNVEV (reference sequence). V was pared by 6 bases and J by 3 bases, with 8 bases of the junction left unmatched. This CDR3 region has 15 residues. The CDR3 nucleotides are TGTGCCAGCAGCCCCTTGGTAGCGGGGGGCTACGAGCAGTACTTC. The encoded protein is CASSPLVAGGYEQYF.

The V and J genes are TRBV5-6 and TRBJ2-1, with 9 positions matching TRBD1. CDR1 is SGHDT and CDR2 is YYEEEE in the germline V gene. The trim removed 4 bases at V and 4 bases at J, leaving 3 bases unmatched. The CDR3 has 14 amino acids. The CDR3 reads CASSPGQGYNEQFF. The CDR3 DNA is TGTGCCAGCAGCCCGGGACAGGGATACAATGAGCAGTTCTTC.

This chain joins TRBV18 and TRBJ1-1; D ambiguous. CDR1 and CDR2 (germline): KGHSH, LQKENI. CDR3 size: 17 residues. V gave up 4 bases and J gave up 1 base, with 19 bases separating them. CDR3 sequence (DNA): TGTGCCAGCTCACTGAATTCTGTATATACAGAGAACACTGAAGCTTTCTTT. This encodes CASSLNSVYTENTEAFF.

The chain joins TRBV29-1 to TRBJ1-1; D unresolved. Germline V CDR1 and CDR2: SQVTM, ANQGSEA. Trimming took off 3 bases at V and 1 base at J, with 3 bases between the two ends. The CDR3 is made up of 11 amino acids. The CDR3 here is CSVDGNTEAFF. Written as DNA, the CDR3 is TGCAGCGTTGACGGGAACACTGAAGCTTTCTTT.

The V gene is TRBV7-9, the J gene TRBJ1-1; 8 bases align to TRBD1. The CDR3 consists of 15 residues. Germline loops: CDR1 SEHNR, CDR2 FQNEAQ (reference sequence). The V gene end was trimmed by 5 bases and the J gene end by 4 bases; junction bases not matched to a gene: 9. CDR3 sequence: CASSPWTGRSTEAFF. CDR3 coding DNA: TGTGCCAGCAGCCCCTGGACAGGGAGGAGCACTGAAGCTTTCTTT.

This clone was counted only a few times. The rearrangement links TRBV5-1 to TRBJ2-1, with 7 nucleotides matching TRBD2. Germline CDR1 SGHRS, CDR2 YFSETQ. The CDR3 extends over 14 amino acids. The V and J ends lost 4 bases and 8 bases, in that order; junction bases with no gene match: 9. The CDR3 DNA follows: TGCGCCAGCAGCAGGGAGGGAATGTCCCATGAGCAGTTCTTC. Translated, it gives CASSREGMSHEQFF.

The chain joins TRBV10-3 to TRBJ2-7, with TRBD1 matching over 8 bases. CDR1 is ENHRY, CDR2 SYGVKD, per germline. This CDR3 comprises 15 residues. Trimming took 2 bases from V and 2 from J; bases not matched to a gene: 5. CDR3 DNA: TGTGCCATCAGTGAGGGACAGGGAGCCACCTACGAGCAGTACTTC. Translating gives CAISEGQGATYEQYF.

This chain links TRBV7-2 with TRBJ2-7; 10 nucleotides line up with TRBD2. Germline loops: CDR1 SGHTA, CDR2 FQGNSA. V dropped 5 bases and J dropped 1; count of bases not matched to a gene: 8. The CDR3 totals 16 residues. CDR3 in amino acids: CASSPSSGSTSYEQYF. CDR3 nucleotides: TGTGCCAGCAGCCCCTCTAGCGGGAGTACGTCCTACGAGCAGTACTTC.

The J gene is TRBJ2-7, the V gene TRBV28; TRBD1 is a possible D gene (5 bases). Trimming pared 5 bases from V and 0 bases from J, leaving 14 bases between. The length of the CDR3 is 15 residues. Germline CDR1 is MDHEN and CDR2 is SYDVKM. The CDR3 is CASSGAGPRSYEQYF. The CDR3 nucleotides are TGTGCCAGCAGTGGGGCAGGGCCACGCTCCTACGAGCAGTACTTC.

This rearrangement joins TRBV28 to TRBJ1-4, with D unresolved. The CDR3 has 16 residues. V lost 4 bases to trimming and J lost 5 bases, with 17 bases between them. Per the germline V gene, CDR1 is MDHEN and CDR2 is SYDVKM. CDR3 coding DNA: TGTGCCAGCAGTTCACTTCAGAGTGTGGGCAATGAAAAACTGTTTTTT. Translation gives CASSSLQSVGNEKLFF.

This chain uses TRBV5-1 with TRBJ2-3, with 7 bases identical to TRBD2. The CDR3 has 15 residues. V was clipped by 4 bases and J by 4 bases; unmatched bases: 9. The germline V gene has CDR1 SGHRS and CDR2 YFSETQ. The CDR3 DNA reads as TGCGCCAGCAGCATCAGGGACGGGGGGTCAGATACGCAGTATTTT. This translates into CASSIRDGGSDTQYF.

V and J are TRBV19 and TRBJ1-5; 9 nucleotides agree with TRBD1. Germline V gene data show CDR1 as LNHDA and CDR2 as SQIVND (reference sequence). The CDR3 totals 14 residues. J gave up 7 bases and V 10 bases, and 11 bases lay outside the gene matches. CDR3 bases: TGTGCCACCCAGGGACAGGGATTGAGGCAGCCCCAGCATTTT. Protein product: CATQGQGLRQPQHF.